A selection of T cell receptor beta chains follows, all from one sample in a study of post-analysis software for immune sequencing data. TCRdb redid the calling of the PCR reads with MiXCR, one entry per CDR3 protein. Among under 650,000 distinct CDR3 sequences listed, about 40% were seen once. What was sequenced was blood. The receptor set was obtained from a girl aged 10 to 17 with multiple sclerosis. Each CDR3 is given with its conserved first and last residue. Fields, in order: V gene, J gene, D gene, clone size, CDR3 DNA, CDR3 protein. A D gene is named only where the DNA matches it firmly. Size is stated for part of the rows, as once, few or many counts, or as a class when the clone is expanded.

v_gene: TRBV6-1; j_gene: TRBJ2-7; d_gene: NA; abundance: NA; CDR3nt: TGTGCCAGCAGTGAAGCGCAGCAGCCGTCCGAGCAGTACTTC; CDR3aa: CASSEAQQPSEQYF
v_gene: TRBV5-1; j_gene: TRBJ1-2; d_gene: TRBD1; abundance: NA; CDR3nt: TGCGCCAGCAGCGCAACGACAGGGCCGGACTATGGCTACACCTTC; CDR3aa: CASSATTGPDYGYTF
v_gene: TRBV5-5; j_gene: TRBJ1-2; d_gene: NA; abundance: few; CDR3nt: TGTGCCAGCAGCTTGTGGGACCAGGGATTAGGCTACACCTTC; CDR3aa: CASSLWDQGLGYTF
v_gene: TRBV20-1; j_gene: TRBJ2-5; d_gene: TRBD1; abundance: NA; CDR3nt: TGCAGGGCTGACAGGGGTCAAGAGACCCAGTACTTC; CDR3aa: CRADRGQETQYF
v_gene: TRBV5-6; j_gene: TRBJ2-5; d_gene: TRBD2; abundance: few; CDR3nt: TGTGCCAGCAGCCTTCTAGCGGGAGGGCCGGGGACCCAGTACTTC; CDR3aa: CASSLLAGGPGTQYF
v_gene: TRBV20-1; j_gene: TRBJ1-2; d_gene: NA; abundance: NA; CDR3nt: TGCAGTGCTAGTACTAGTAACTATGGCTACACCTTC; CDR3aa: CSASTSNYGYTF
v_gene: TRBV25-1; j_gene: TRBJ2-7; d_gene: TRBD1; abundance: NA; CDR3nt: TGTGCCAGCAGTGAAATCATCGGGACAGGGGACCACGAGCAGTACTTC; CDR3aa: CASSEIIGTGDHEQYF
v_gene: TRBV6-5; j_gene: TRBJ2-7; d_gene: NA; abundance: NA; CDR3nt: TGTGCCAGCAGTTACACGGCCTCCCCCTACGAGCAGTACTTC; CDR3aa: CASSYTASPYEQYF
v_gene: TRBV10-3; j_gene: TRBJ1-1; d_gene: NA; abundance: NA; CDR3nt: TGTGCCTCATGCAACGGGGACACCTACACTGAAGCTTTCTTT; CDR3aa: CASCNGDTYTEAFF
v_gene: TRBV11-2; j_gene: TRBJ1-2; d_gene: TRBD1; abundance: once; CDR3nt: TGTGCCAGCAGCCCGGGGACAGGGAAGAGGTTCTATGGCTACACCTTC; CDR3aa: CASSPGTGKRFYGYTF
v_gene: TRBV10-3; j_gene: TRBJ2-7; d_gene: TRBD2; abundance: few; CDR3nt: TGTGCCATCAAATCCGGGGGGTCCTCCTACGAGCAGTACTTC; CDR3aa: CAIKSGGSSYEQYF
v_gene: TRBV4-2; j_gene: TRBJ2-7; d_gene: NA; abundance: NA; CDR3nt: TGTGCCAGCAGCCAAGGTGACAGCATCTACGAGCAGTACTTC; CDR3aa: CASSQGDSIYEQYF
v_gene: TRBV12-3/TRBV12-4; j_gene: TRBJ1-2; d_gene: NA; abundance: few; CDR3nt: TGTGCCATAACAGGTGACTATGGCTACACCTTC; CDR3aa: CAITGDYGYTF